Listed below are T cell receptor beta chains from one sample, sequenced in a study of blood T cell repertoires in COVID-19. The table came from immunoSEQ multiplex PCR; TCRdb's copy has only in-frame clones and leaves some out. The table shows fewer than 350,000 clones, with about 88% occurring only once. Sequenced sample: PBMCs or T cells enriched from blood (not recorded which). These receptors came from a woman aged 60-70 years in a cohort exposed to, infected with or recovered from COVID-19 (not recorded which). CDR3s include the opening cysteine and the closing phenylalanine or tryptophan. The D gene is left open where the match is weak. A row's size may be missing; if present it is once, few, many or a size class.

18 TRBD1 TRBJ2-1 once TRBV27 TGTGCCAGCAGTCCCGAGGGACAGGGCACAAAGGGGTTCAATGAGCAGTTCTTC CASSPEGQGTKGFNEQFF
15 - TRBJ1-4 - TRBV30 TGTGCCTGGAGTGTGCGAGGTGGGGCCGGTGAAAAACTGTTTTTT CAWSVRGGAGEKLFF
14 - TRBJ2-1 - TRBV24-1 TGTGCCACCAGTGATACAGCAATCTACAATGAGCAGTTCTTC CATSDTAIYNEQFF
15 - TRBJ1-3 - TRBV24-1 TGTGCCACCAGTGCAGCAGGCCCTCCTGGAAACACCATATATTTT CATSAAGPPGNTIYF
15 - TRBJ2-7 - TRBV7-2 TGTGCCAGCAGCTTAGAACTAGGACCCTCCTACGAGCAGTACTTC CASSLELGPSYEQYF
12 - TRBJ2-7 - TRBV19 TGTGCCAGTAGTATTGGGCCCTACGAGCAGTACTTC CASSIGPYEQYF
15 - TRBJ2-1 - TRBV7-3 TGTGCCAGCAGCTTGGACTATCTCTCCTACAATGAGCAGTTCTTC CASSLDYLSYNEQFF
15 TRBD1 TRBJ2-3 - TRBV6-5 TGTGCCAGCAGCAGACAGGGGATTAGCACAGATACGCAGTATTTT CASSRQGISTDTQYF
21 TRBD2 TRBJ2-7 - TRBV13 TGTGCCCGCCGGGGGCGGGGGGCCGGGACTAGCGGGCCCACTAGCTCCTACGAGCAGTACTTC CARRGRGAGTSGPTSSYEQYF
15 - TRBJ1-1 - TRBV4-2 TGTGCCAGCAGCCAAGAATTCGGGTCAGAATTTGAAGCTTTCTTT CASSQEFGSEFEAFF
16 - TRBJ2-4 - TRBV7-9 TGTGCCAGCAGCGCTCCGGGGAATCTAGCCAAAAACATTCAGTACTTC CASSAPGNLAKNIQYF
13 - TRBJ1-1 - TRBV28 TGTGCCAGCAGTTTATCCGGGAGGACTGAAGCTTTCTTT CASSLSGRTEAFF
16 TRBD1 TRBJ1-5 - TRBV19 TGTGCCAGTAGTGGGGACAGACCCTATAGCAATCAGCCCCAGCATTTT CASSGDRPYSNQPQHF
13 - TRBJ1-5 - TRBV5-4 TGTGCCAGCAGCCTAGACCAGGGTCAGCCCCAGCATTTT CASSLDQGQPQHF
13 - TRBJ2-4 - TRBV5-1 TGCGCCAGCAGCTTGGGAAGAGAAAACATTCAGTACTTC CASSLGRENIQYF
15 TRBD1 TRBJ2-5 - TRBV19 TGTGCCAGTAGTATAGGGAAGGGGGCGAGTGAGACCCAGTACTTC CASSIGKGASETQYF
14 - TRBJ2-1 - TRBV18 TGTGCCAGCTCATCGCCTAGTAACCACAATGAGCAGTTCTTC CASSSPSNHNEQFF
13 - TRBJ2-7 - TRBV25-1 TGTGCCAGCAGTGATGCAGGGGTAGACGAGCAGTACTTC CASSDAGVDEQYF
15 TRBD1 TRBJ2-1 - TRBV5-1 TGCGCCAGCAGCACGGGACAGAGCTCCTACAATGAGCAGTTCTTC CASSTGQSSYNEQFF
14 - TRBJ2-5 - TRBV2 TGTGCCAGCAGGCGGTGGGGGGTAGCGGAGACCCAGTACTTC CASRRWGVAETQYF
13 - TRBJ2-1 once TRBV4-2 TGTGCCAGCAGCCGAGGAGGGAGCAGTGAGCAGTTCTTC CASSRGGSSEQFF
15 - TRBJ2-2 - TRBV19 TGTGCCAGTAGTATACGGACTCCTGCCACCGGGGAGCTGTTTTTT CASSIRTPATGELFF
13 - TRBJ1-2 - TRBV18 TGTGCCAGCTCACTTGGGCCCCGGGGAGGCTACACCTTC CASSLGPRGGYTF
17 TRBD2 TRBJ2-1 few TRBV30 TGTGCCTGGAGTGGCGGACTAGCGGGAGGCTCCTACAATGAGCAGTTCTTC CAWSGGLAGGSYNEQFF
15 - TRBJ2-5 - TRBV2 TGTGCCAGCAATGGGGAGTATACTTCCCAAGAGACCCAGTACTTC CASNGEYTSQETQYF
14 - TRBJ2-1 few TRBV28 TGTGCCAGCAGTTTATTGGATCGGGGCAATGAGCAGTTCTTC CASSLLDRGNEQFF
14 TRBD1 TRBJ2-5 - TRBV6-5 TGTGCCAGCAGTCCAGGGGGCGTGGGAGAGACCCAGTACTTC CASSPGGVGETQYF
14 - TRBJ1-3 - TRBV7-9 TGTGCCAGCAGATCGACAAGCTCTGGAAACACCATATATTTT CASRSTSSGNTIYF
13 - TRBJ2-1 - TRBV28 TGTGCCAGCAGTTTATCGAGCTACGGTGAGCAGTTCTTC CASSLSSYGEQFF
14 TRBD1 TRBJ1-5 - TRBV2 TGTGCCAGCAGGGGACAGGCCACCAATCAGCCCCAGCATTTT CASRGQATNQPQHF
18 TRBD2 TRBJ2-2 - TRBV15 TGTGCCACCAGCAGAGTGGGGGGCCTAGCGGGTAGTACCGGGGAGCTGTTTTTT CATSRVGGLAGSTGELFF
13 - TRBJ1-5 - TRBV12-3/TRBV12-4 TGTGCCAGCGGGGGGGCTGGGGGACAGCCCCAGCATTTT CASGGAGGQPQHF
16 TRBD2 TRBJ2-2 - TRBV19 TGTGCCGTGAGTTCTAGCGGGAGAGCTGGGACCGGGGAGCTGTTTTTT CAVSSSGRAGTGELFF
18 TRBD1 TRBJ2-4 - TRBV27 TGTGCCAGCAGTCCCCGACAGGGTACGATAATAGCCAAAAACATTCAGTACTTC CASSPRQGTIIAKNIQYF
14 TRBD1 TRBJ1-1 - TRBV24-1 TGTGCCACCAGTGACCCGGGACAGGGACGTGAAGCTTTCTTT CATSDPGQGREAFF
17 - TRBJ2-6 - TRBV7-3 TGTGCCAGCAGCTTAAATGGCCCGCTCTCTGGGGCCAACGTCCTGACTTTC CASSLNGPLSGANVLTF
16 - TRBJ1-3 - TRBV11-2 TGTGCCAGCAGCTTATACTTGGGGGCGACCGGAAACACCATATATTTT CASSLYLGATGNTIYF
12 - TRBJ2-5 - TRBV14 TGTGCCAGCAGCCCCGGGAGAGAGACCCAGTACTTC CASSPGRETQYF
14 - TRBJ1-1 - TRBV3-1/TRBV3-2 TGTGCCAGCAGGTACGGGGGGATGAACACTGAAGCTTTCTTT CASRYGGMNTEAFF
20 TRBD2 TRBJ2-2 - TRBV5-1 TGCGCCAGCAGCCCAAGGGGGACTAGCGGGAGGATGACAAACACCGGGGAGCTGTTTTTT CASSPRGTSGRMTNTGELFF
15 TRBD2 TRBJ2-7 once TRBV19 TGTGCCAGTAGACCGGGACTAGCGGGAGGCTACGAGCAGTACTTC CASRPGLAGGYEQYF
13 - TRBJ2-5 - TRBV20-1 TGCAGTGCTAATGACAGGTTCAAAGAGACCCAGTACTTC CSANDRFKETQYF
13 - TRBJ1-6 - TRBV7-3 TGTGCCAGCAGCCCGCGAAGGAGTTCACCCCTCCACTTT CASSPRRSSPLHF
16 TRBD1 TRBJ1-5 - TRBV24-1 TGTGCCACCAGTGATTTTGACAGGGGGCTCTCTCAGCCCCAGCATTTT CATSDFDRGLSQPQHF
13 - TRBJ1-3 once TRBV7-6 TGTGCCAGCAGCTTAGTTGCGGGGAACACCATATATTTT CASSLVAGNTIYF
19 TRBD1 TRBJ1-5 few TRBV24-1 TGTGCCACCAGTGAATCCTCCAGGGGGCCCTTTTATAGCAATCAGCCCCAGCATTTT CATSESSRGPFYSNQPQHF
18 - TRBJ1-1 once TRBV21-1 TGTGCCAGCAGCAAAGAGGAGGGACAGGGGCCCCGACGGACTGAAGCTTTCTTT CASSKEEGQGPRRTEAFF
19 - TRBJ2-2 - TRBV28 TGTGCCAGCAGTTTTGTAAGCAGGGAACTCCCAAAGAACACCGGGGAGCTGTTTTTT CASSFVSRELPKNTGELFF
15 TRBD1 TRBJ2-5 - TRBV19 TGTGCCAGTAGCCAAGGAGGCCAGGGGGCAGAGACCCAGTACTTC CASSQGGQGAETQYF
14 - TRBJ2-1 - TRBV27 TGTGCCAGCACTTTTAAAGGAGGGTACAATGAGCAGTTCTTC CASTFKGGYNEQFF
18 TRBD2 TRBJ2-5 - TRBV7-9 TGTGCCAGCACCCAGGGGGGGGACAGTAGCGGGAGAAGGGAGACCCAGTACTTC CASTQGGDSSGRRETQYF
13 - TRBJ1-2 - TRBV30 TGTGCCTGGACAGCCGCGGCAGTCTATGGCTACACCTTC CAWTAAAVYGYTF
13 - TRBJ2-2 - TRBV2 TGTGCCAGCAGGCAGGGAAGTAGCGGGGAGCTGTTTTTT CASRQGSSGELFF
15 - TRBJ2-1 - TRBV7-2 TGTGCCAGCAGCTTACTGCTGAGAAGGGGCAATGAGCAGTTCTTC CASSLLLRRGNEQFF
18 TRBD2 TRBJ2-1 - TRBV18 TGTGCCAGCTCGCCACCGGGACTAGCGGGAGGGGCCTACAATGAGCAGTTCTTC CASSPPGLAGGAYNEQFF